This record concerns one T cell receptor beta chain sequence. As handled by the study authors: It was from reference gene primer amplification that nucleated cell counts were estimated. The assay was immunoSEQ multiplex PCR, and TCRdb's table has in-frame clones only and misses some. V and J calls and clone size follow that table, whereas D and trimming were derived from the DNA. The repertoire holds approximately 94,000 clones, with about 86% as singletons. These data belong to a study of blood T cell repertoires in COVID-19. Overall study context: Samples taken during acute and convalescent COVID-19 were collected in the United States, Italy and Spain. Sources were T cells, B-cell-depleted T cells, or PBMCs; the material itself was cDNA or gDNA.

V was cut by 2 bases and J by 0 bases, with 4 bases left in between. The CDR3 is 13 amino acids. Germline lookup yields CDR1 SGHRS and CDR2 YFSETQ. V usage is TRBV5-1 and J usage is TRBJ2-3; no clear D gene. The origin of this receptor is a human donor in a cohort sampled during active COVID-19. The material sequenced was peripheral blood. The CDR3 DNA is TGCGCCAGCAGCTTACAGAGCACAGATACGCAGTATTTT. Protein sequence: CASSLQSTDTQYF.